The 25 T cell receptor beta chains below come from one sample, sequenced in a study of blood T cell repertoires in COVID-19. Profiled with immunoSEQ multiplex PCR; TCRdb holds only in-frame clones, not every one. The sample includes about 70,000 clones, 78% of them seen just once. Sequenced material: peripheral blood. The source is a human donor in a cohort sampled during active COVID-19.

This clone appeared a few times. This chain connects TRBV9 to TRBJ2-7; 9 bases align to TRBD2. The germline gives CDR1 SGDLS, CDR2 YYNGEE. The ends lost 4 bases at V and 2 bases at J; junction bases unmatched: 4. The CDR3 has 14 amino acids. The CDR3 is CASSTTSGTYEQYF. The CDR3 region has the DNA TGTGCCAGCAGCACGACTAGCGGTACCTACGAGCAGTACTTC. Full variable domain (outside the CDR3, taken from reference TRBV9 and TRBJ2-7): DSGVTQTPKHLITATGQRVTLRCSPRSGDLSVYWYQQSLDQGLQFLIQYYNGEERAKGNILERFSAQQFPDLHSELNLSSLELGDSALYFCASSTTSGTYEQYFGPGTRLTVT.

The chain has TRBV15 and TRBJ1-6, with 7 bases fitting TRBD1. The CDR3 loop spans 15 amino acids. The trim removed 4 bases at V and 10 bases at J, leaving 10 bases unmatched. The germline gives CDR1 LNHNV, CDR2 YYDKDF (reference sequence). CDR3: CATSKRQGIPSPLHF. In DNA, the CDR3 is TGTGCCACCAGCAAGCGACAGGGCATTCCGTCACCCCTCCACTTT.

This clone was counted between two and nine times. This chain connects TRBV29-1 to TRBJ1-5; D is uncertain. Germline lookup yields CDR1 SQVTM and CDR2 ANQGSEA. The CDR3 totals 14 residues. Trimming removed 4 bases from V and 7 bases from J, with 17 bases in between. The CDR3 bases are TGCAGCGTTGCGGCGCGGGAGGGAGGCCAGCCCCAGCATTTT. Residues: CSVAAREGGQPQHF.

The V gene is TRBV11-2, the J gene TRBJ2-7, with 10 bases that match TRBD2. The CDR3 sequence is 13 residues long. Looked up from germline, CDR1 is SGHAT and CDR2 is FQNNGV. V lost 5 bases to trimming and J lost 6 bases; unmatched junction nucleotides: 4. CDR3 sequence reads: CASSLAGVGEQYF. The CDR3 DNA reads as TGTGCCAGCAGCCTAGCGGGAGTAGGCGAGCAGTACTTC.

This rearrangement joins TRBV18 to TRBJ2-7, with 11 bases matching TRBD2. The CDR3 has 15 amino acids. Looked up from germline, CDR1 is KGHSH and CDR2 is LQKENI. V shed 0 bases and J 7 bases; nucleotides not matched to a gene: 5. The CDR3 here is CASSPPSLAGDEQYF. DNA for the CDR3: TGTGCCAGCTCACCACCGTCACTAGCGGGAGATGAGCAGTACTTC.

This clone was detected ten times or more. V and J are TRBV5-4 and TRBJ1-1; 8 bases match TRBD1. The junction had 12 bases not matched to a gene; V was cut back by 4 bases and J by 7 bases. The V gene's germline CDR1 is SGHNT and CDR2 YYREEE (reference sequence). The CDR3 is made up of 15 amino acids. CDR3 amino acids: CASSEPGTGGVEAFF. The CDR3 DNA follows: TGTGCCAGCAGCGAACCCGGGACAGGCGGAGTTGAAGCTTTCTTT.

This clone appeared once. J is TRBJ1-2 and V is TRBV4-1; TRBD1 agrees at 9 bases. CDR3 size: 14 residues. Germline trimming cut 1 base from V and 5 bases from J; bases unmatched to any gene: 2. CDR1 MGHRA and CDR2 YSYEKL come from the germline V gene. CDR3 region: CASSQAGTGYGYTF. Written as DNA, the CDR3 is TGCGCCAGCAGCCAAGCCGGGACAGGGTATGGCTACACCTTC.

This clone was seen only a few times. The chain links TRBV28 to TRBJ1-4; D is possibly TRBD1 (5 bases). The CDR3 contains 15 residues. Germline loops: CDR1 MDHEN, CDR2 SYDVKM. V shed 3 bases and J shed 8 bases, with 16 bases lying between them. CDR3 residues: CASSLAGRGGEKLFF. CDR3 DNA sequence: TGTGCCAGCAGTTTGGCGGGACGGGGGGGAGAAAAACTGTTTTTT.

A single count supports this clone. V is TRBV19 and J is TRBJ2-7, with a weak D call TRBD2 (5 bases). This CDR3 comprises 15 residues. CDR1 and CDR2 (germline): LNHDA, SQIVND (reference sequence). Trimming removed 3 bases at V and 1 base at J, with 13 bases between. CDR3 loop: CASSMADSLSYEQYF. The CDR3 coding sequence is TGTGCCAGTAGTATGGCGGACTCTCTGTCCTACGAGCAGTACTTC.

This clone has a single count. The rearrangement uses TRBV7-7 and TRBJ2-3; 7 nucleotides agree with TRBD1. The germline gives CDR1 SSHAT, CDR2 FNYEAQ (reference sequence). J lost 4 bases, V lost 4 bases, and 11 bases had no gene match. The CDR3 covers 16 residues. The CDR3 sequence is CASSSGPRGSPDTQYF. The DNA of the CDR3 is TGTGCCAGCAGCTCGGGCCCCAGGGGGAGCCCAGATACGCAGTATTTT. The full variable domain, with the rest looked up from reference TRBV7-7 and TRBJ2-3, is GAGVSQSPRYKVTKRGQDVTLRCDPISSHATLYWYQQALGQGPEFLTYFNYEAQPDKSGLPSDRFSAERPEGSISTLTIQRTEQRDSAMYRCASSSGPRGSPDTQYFGPGTRLTVL.

This chain joins TRBV6-6 and TRBJ2-7; 12 nucleotides line up with TRBD2. The junction had 5 bases not matched to a gene; V was cut back by 9 bases and J by 2 bases. Looked up from germline, CDR1 is MNHNY and CDR2 is SVGAGI (reference sequence). The CDR3 is made up of 14 amino acids. The DNA for the CDR3 is TGTGCCAGACCACTAGCGGGGGGACCCTACGAGCAGTACTTC. Protein product: CARPLAGGPYEQYF.

This clone has only one observation. The rearrangement uses TRBV25-1 and TRBJ2-7, with 10 bases aligning to TRBD1. Trimming removed 5 bases from V and 5 bases from J; junction bases left unmatched: 6. This CDR3 comprises 14 residues. The V gene's germline CDR1 is MGHDK and CDR2 SYGVNS. CDR3 amino acids: CASSTGTGAHEQYF. The DNA for the CDR3 is TGTGCCAGCAGTACCGGGACAGGGGCCCACGAGCAGTACTTC.

The rearrangement joins TRBV7-2 to TRBJ2-7; possibly TRBD1 for D (5 bases). The CDR3 length is 14 residues. With 5 bases removed from V and 1 base from J, the gap between germline ends came to 12 bases. Germline CDR1 SGHTA, CDR2 FQGNSA. Here the CDR3 DNA reads TGTGCCAGCAGCCGGACATCACTATCCTACGAGCAGTACTTC. Translation gives CASSRTSLSYEQYF.

The V call is TRBV3-1 (or the pseudogene TRBV3-2), the J call TRBJ2-1, with TRBD2 matching over 9 bases. Looked up from germline, CDR1 is LGHDT and CDR2 is YNNKEL (reference sequence). J was trimmed by 4 bases and V by 4 bases; bases with no gene match: 11. This CDR3 spans 17 amino acids. CDR3 loop: CASSPDQASGMYNEQFF. In DNA form, the CDR3 reads TGTGCCAGCAGCCCAGATCAGGCTAGCGGGATGTACAATGAGCAGTTCTTC.

This clone has just a few counts. V is TRBV19 and J is TRBJ1-4; D remains ambiguous. The V end lost 5 bases, the J end lost 0 bases, and 7 bases lay between the germline ends. The germline CDR1 and CDR2 sequences are LNHDA and SQIVND (reference sequence). CDR3 length: 14 residues. DNA of the CDR3: TGTGCCAGTAGTTCAGGCACAACTAATGAAAAACTGTTTTTT. It codes for CASSSGTTNEKLFF.

This clone has just one count. This chain connects TRBV6-2 or TRBV6-3 to TRBJ2-7, with TRBD2 matching over 11 bases. V was pared by 5 bases and J by 4 bases, with 7 bases of the junction left unmatched. Germline V CDR1 and CDR2: MNHEY, SVGEGT. The CDR3 is 15 amino acids. The CDR3: CASSDPGLAAYEQYF. The CDR3 DNA follows: TGTGCCAGCAGTGATCCGGGACTAGCGGCGTACGAGCAGTACTTC.

The CDR3 nucleotides are TGTGCCAGCAGCCGAATTCGTTACGCGGAGCAGTACTTC. Translation gives CASSRIRYAEQYF. V gene TRBV3-1 (or the pseudogene TRBV3-2) combines with J gene TRBJ2-7; D is undetermined. This CDR3 has 13 residues. V was cut by 4 bases and J by 7 bases, with 14 bases left in between. Looked up from germline, CDR1 is LGHDT and CDR2 is YNNKEL (reference sequence).

The rearrangement links TRBV7-9 to TRBJ2-7; 8 positions match TRBD2. V was pared by 2 bases and J by 4 bases, with 7 bases of the junction left unmatched. Per the germline V gene, CDR1 is SEHNR and CDR2 is FQNEAQ (reference sequence). CDR3 length equals 15 residues. The DNA of the CDR3 is TGTGCCAGCAGCTTACTGATGAGCGGGAGTTACGAGCAGTACTTC. Residues: CASSLLMSGSYEQYF.

V and J are TRBV19 and TRBJ2-3; the match to TRBD2 covers 8 bases. Germline V lookup: CDR1 LNHDA, CDR2 SQIVND (reference sequence). The CDR3 is 14 residues long. The J segment lost 3 bases and the V segment lost 5 bases, leaving 4 bases of the junction unmatched. The CDR3 here is CASSPGGGTDTQYF. CDR3 bases: TGTGCCAGTAGTCCGGGAGGGGGAACAGATACGCAGTATTTT.

V and J are TRBV3-1 (or the pseudogene TRBV3-2) and TRBJ2-5; perhaps TRBD2 as D (6 bases). V dropped 1 base and J dropped 7 bases, with 19 bases sitting between them. Germline V gene sequence: CDR1 LGHDT, CDR2 YNNKEL (reference sequence). CDR3 length: 16 amino acids. CDR3 residues: CASSQGPAGSKGTQYF. DNA for the CDR3: TGTGCCAGCAGCCAAGGGCCGGCGGGATCCAAGGGGACCCAGTACTTC.

This clone was seen more than once but under ten times. The chain has TRBV2 and TRBJ2-2, with D possibly TRBD1 on 8 matching bases. V dropped 7 bases and J dropped 6 bases, with 24 bases sitting between them. Germline V gives CDR1 SNHLY, CDR2 FYNNEI. The CDR3 extends over 17 amino acids. CDR3 sequence: CASTPWARQGRAGELFF. The CDR3 nucleotides read TGTGCCAGCACCCCCTGGGCCCGACAGGGGAGGGCCGGGGAGCTGTTTTTT.

This CDR3 reads CASSGPGQGDEKLFF. In DNA, the CDR3 is TGTGCCAGCAGTGGACCGGGACAGGGGGATGAAAAACTGTTTTTT. This chain connects TRBV6-6 to TRBJ1-4, with 11 bases matching TRBD1. The length of the CDR3 is 15 residues. Trimming removed 5 bases from V and 6 bases from J; junction bases left unmatched: 5. Germline assignment: CDR1 MNHNY and CDR2 SVGAGI (reference sequence).

This chain connects TRBV25-1 to TRBJ2-7; D is uncertain. CDR3 size: 11 residues. V was shortened by 8 bases and J by 3 bases, with 8 bases between the two germline ends. Germline V gene data show CDR1 as MGHDK and CDR2 as SYGVNS. The CDR3 sequence: CASRLHYEQYF. CDR3 in DNA: TGTGCCAGCCGCTTACACTACGAGCAGTACTTC.

The genes are TRBV3-1 (or the pseudogene TRBV3-2) and TRBJ2-7; D might be TRBD2 (5 bases). The CDR3 is made up of 15 amino acids. The V gene lost 1 base and the J gene lost 4 bases, with 14 bases spanning the gap. In germline, CDR1 is LGHDT, CDR2 YNNKEL (reference sequence). This chain's CDR3 is CASSQAALPGYEQYF. The CDR3 nucleotides are TGTGCCAGCAGCCAAGCTGCTCTCCCGGGGTACGAGCAGTACTTC.

This clone was detected a few times. The gene calls are TRBV19 and TRBJ1-5; 7 bases line up with TRBD1. This CDR3 comprises 13 residues. CDR1 and CDR2 from the germline V gene are LNHDA and SQIVND (reference sequence). V lost 3 bases, J lost 7 bases, and 3 bases stayed unmatched. This CDR3 reads CASSIKGAQPQHF. CDR3 coding DNA: TGTGCCAGTAGTATTAAGGGGGCCCAGCCCCAGCATTTT.